The 17 T cell receptor beta chains below were found in one sample sequenced in a study of T cell repertoires in cytomegalovirus infection. MiXCR, run by TCRdb on the reads, gives a single entry per CDR3 protein. Of approximately 910,000 distinct CDR3 sequences in the sample, approximately 33% are singletons; the top ten hold roughly an eighth. The antigens these receptors bind are not known. Sequenced here: cultured CD8+ T cells from PBMCs, sampled from culture after CMV antigen stimulation. The receptors derive from a human donor in good health (CMV status not recorded). Some clones in this sample may be carry-over from other donors' samples.

V gene TRBV6-2 or TRBV6-3 combines with J gene TRBJ2-3, with 8 bases matching TRBD1. CDR1 MNHEY and CDR2 SVGEGT come from the germline V gene. CDR3 length: 18 residues. V lost 2 bases and J lost 0; bases outside the gene matches: 10. This CDR3 is CASSYPRRQGRSTDTQYF. The CDR3 DNA sequence: TGTGCCAGCAGTTACCCGCGGCGACAGGGGCGAAGCACAGATACGCAGTATTTT.

This clonotype occurred a few times. V and J are TRBV5-4 and TRBJ2-5; D might be TRBD2 (7 bases). Germline V gives CDR1 SGHNT, CDR2 YYREEE (reference sequence). The CDR3 sequence is 17 residues long. The ends were cut back, 6 bases at V and 5 bases at J, with 26 bases in the middle. The CDR3 region is CASMVGGAGEVQETQYF. The CDR3 nucleotides are TGTGCCAGCATGGTAGGGGGGGCGGGGGAAGTCCAGGAGACCCAGTACTTC.

This chain joins TRBV5-5 and TRBJ1-2, with D possibly matching TRBD1 (5 bases). The V gene's germline CDR1 is SGHKS and CDR2 YYEKEE (reference sequence). The length of the CDR3 is 14 residues. Trimming shortened V by 4 bases and J by 3 bases, and 13 bases separated the two germline ends. The CDR3 loop is CASSSSGTDYGYTF. As DNA, the CDR3 is TGTGCCAGCAGCAGCTCCGGGACGGACTATGGCTACACCTTC.

The chain uses TRBV27 and TRBJ1-5, with TRBD1 matching over 9 bases. The V and J ends lost 3 bases and 1 base, in that order; junction bases with no gene match: 4. Germline values: CDR1 MNHEY, CDR2 SMNVEV (reference sequence). CDR3 length equals 16 residues. CDR3 DNA: TGTGCCAGCAGTTTCACCGGGACAGGGAGCAATCAGCCCCAGCATTTT. Residues: CASSFTGTGSNQPQHF.

The chain links TRBV2 to TRBJ2-7, with 12 bases lining up with TRBD1. The J segment lost 3 bases and the V segment lost 10 bases, leaving 10 bases of the junction unmatched. Germline CDR1 is SNHLY and CDR2 is FYNNEI. The length of the CDR3 is 15 residues. CDR3 amino acids: CATKRGTGGNYEQYV. In nucleotides, the CDR3 is TGTGCCACCAAGAGAGGGACAGGGGGCAACTACGAGCAGTACGTC.

This clonotype has just a few counts. The chain employs TRBV4-3 and TRBJ2-2; D may be TRBD1 (6 bases). CDR1 is LGHNA, CDR2 YSLEER, per germline. Trimming took off 0 bases at V and 8 bases at J, with 10 bases between the two ends. There are 14 residues in the CDR3. CDR3 residues: CASSQDNGQGELFF. CDR3 in DNA: TGCGCCAGCAGCCAAGATAATGGACAGGGGGAGCTGTTTTTT.

The CDR3 DNA reads TGTGCCAGCAGACGGGGCGGCTATGGCTACACCTTC. This gives the protein CASRRGGYGYTF. The chain has TRBV9 and TRBJ1-2, with a weak D call TRBD1 (5 bases). The germline gives CDR1 SGDLS, CDR2 YYNGEE. Trimming removed 5 bases at V and 4 bases at J, with 9 bases between. This CDR3 is built from 12 residues. Filled out from reference TRBV9 and TRBJ1-2, the complete variable domain reads DSGVTQTPKHLITATGQRVTLRCSPRSGDLSVYWYQQSLDQGLQFLIQYYNGEERAKGNILERFSAQQFPDLHSELNLSSLELGDSALYFCASRRGGYGYTFGSGTRLTVV.

This clonotype has only a few counts. J is TRBJ2-1 and V is TRBV19, with 8 bases aligning to TRBD1. The CDR3 extends over 16 amino acids. V lost 4 bases to trimming and J lost 3 bases; unmatched junction nucleotides: 8. Germline CDR1 LNHDA, CDR2 SQIVND (reference sequence). DNA for the CDR3: TGTGCCAGTAGTACCGAGACAGGGGCCATCTACAATGAGCAGTTCTTC. Translated, it gives CASSTETGAIYNEQFF.

This clonotype appeared a few times. This rearrangement joins TRBV29-1 to TRBJ1-1; 9 positions match TRBD1. Looked up from germline, CDR1 is SQVTM and CDR2 is ANQGSEA. The CDR3 totals 14 residues. Trimming took 6 bases from V and 1 from J; bases not matched to a gene: 6. CDR3 coding DNA: TGCAGCGTCGGGACAGGGTTGGAGAACACTGAAGCTTTCTTT. Amino acid sequence: CSVGTGLENTEAFF.

This chain links TRBV4-3 with TRBJ1-5; 9 positions agree with TRBD1. V was clipped by 2 bases and J by 7 bases; unmatched bases: 6. Germline-derived CDR1 and CDR2 are LGHNA and YSLEER. The CDR3 has 15 amino acids. CDR3 loop: CASSQNRGQGQPQHF. Written as DNA, the CDR3 is TGCGCCAGCAGCCAAAACAGGGGGCAGGGACAGCCCCAGCATTTT.

V usage is TRBV4-2 and J usage is TRBJ1-5; D call uncertain. The CDR3 loop spans 14 amino acids. Germline values: CDR1 LGHNA, CDR2 YNFKEQ. Trimming left V 0 bases short and J 5 bases short, with 8 bases between. The CDR3 coding sequence is TGTGCCAGCAGCCAAGAAACCGAAGATCAGCCCCAGCATTTT. Translating it yields CASSQETEDQPQHF.

The genes are TRBV7-9 and TRBJ2-1; D is possibly TRBD1 (5 bases). The germline V gene has CDR1 SEHNR and CDR2 FQNEAQ (reference sequence). V lost 7 bases, J lost 3 bases, and 19 bases lay in between. The CDR3 runs to 16 residues. CDR3 bases: TGTGCCAGCATCCTTAGAGAAGGGGTCCTCTACAATGAGCAGTTCTTC. It translates to CASILREGVLYNEQFF.

This clonotype occurred once. DNA of the CDR3: TGTGCCAGCAGCGAGGAAACAGGGCCTGGAAACACCATATATTTT. Translated, it gives CASSEETGPGNTIYF. V usage is TRBV9 and J usage is TRBJ1-3, with D possibly TRBD1 on 6 matching bases. Per the germline V gene, CDR1 is SGDLS and CDR2 is YYNGEE. V was pared by 3 bases and J by 2 bases, with 12 bases between. The CDR3 contains 15 residues. The variable domain in full, completed from reference TRBV9 and TRBJ1-3, reads DSGVTQTPKHLITATGQRVTLRCSPRSGDLSVYWYQQSLDQGLQFLIQYYNGEERAKGNILERFSAQQFPDLHSELNLSSLELGDSALYFCASSEETGPGNTIYFGEGSWLTVV.

This clonotype was seen only a few times. The gene calls are TRBV10-3 and TRBJ2-1, with D tentatively TRBD1 or TRBD2 (5 bases each). CDR3 size: 17 residues. V was shortened by 3 bases and J by 1 base, with 16 bases between the two germline ends. CDR1 ENHRY and CDR2 SYGVKD come from the germline V gene. CDR3 loop: CAISDYLGGKSYNEQFF. The CDR3 DNA follows: TGTGCCATCAGTGACTACCTTGGGGGAAAATCCTACAATGAGCAGTTCTTC.

This clonotype was found once. The rearrangement links TRBV2 to TRBJ2-1; 9 bases agree with TRBD2. CDR3 length: 14 residues. Germline values: CDR1 SNHLY, CDR2 FYNNEI. Trimming at V came to 3 bases and at J to 7 bases, leaving 4 bases not matched to a gene. CDR3 nucleotide sequence: TGTGCCAGCAGTGAGGGGACTAGCTTGAATGAGCAGTTCTTC. It translates to CASSEGTSLNEQFF.

A word on this clonotype: This could be a read error, since a much larger clone is one nucleotide away. The V call is TRBV2, the J call TRBJ1-2; 10 bases are shared with TRBD1. The CDR3 loop spans 13 amino acids. Germline-derived CDR1 and CDR2 are SNHLY and FYNNEI. The CDR3, as DNA: TGTGCCAACAGTTCCGGGACAGGGGATGGCTACACCTTC. It is translated as CANSSGTGDGYTF.

The chain carries TRBV27 and TRBJ2-7; 7 positions match TRBD2. This CDR3 region has 16 residues. With 3 bases clipped from V and 9 bases from J, the junction kept 17 bases outside the gene matches. From germline, CDR1 is MNHEY and CDR2 SMNVEV (reference sequence). CDR3 amino acids: CASSLYGLDALGVQYF. For the CDR3, the DNA is TGTGCCAGCAGTTTGTACGGACTAGATGCCCTCGGAGTGCAGTACTTC.